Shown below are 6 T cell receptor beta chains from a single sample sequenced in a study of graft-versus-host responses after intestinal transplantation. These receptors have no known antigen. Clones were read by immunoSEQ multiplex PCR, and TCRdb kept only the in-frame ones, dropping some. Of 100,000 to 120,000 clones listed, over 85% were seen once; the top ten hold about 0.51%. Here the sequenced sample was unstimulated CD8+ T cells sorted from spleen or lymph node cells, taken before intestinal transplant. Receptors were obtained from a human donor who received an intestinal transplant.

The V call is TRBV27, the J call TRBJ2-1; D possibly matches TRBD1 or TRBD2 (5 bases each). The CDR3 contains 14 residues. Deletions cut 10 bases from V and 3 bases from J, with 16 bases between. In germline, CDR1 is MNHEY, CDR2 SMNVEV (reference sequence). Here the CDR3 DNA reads TGTGCCACTCACCGGGGCACGAGCTACAATGAGCAGTTCTTC. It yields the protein CATHRGTSYNEQFF.

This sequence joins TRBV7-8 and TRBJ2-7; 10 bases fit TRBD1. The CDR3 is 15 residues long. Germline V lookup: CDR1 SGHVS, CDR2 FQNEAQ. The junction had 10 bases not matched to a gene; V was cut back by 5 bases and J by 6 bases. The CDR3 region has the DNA TGTGCCAGCAGCGATCCCGGGACAGGGGAGGGCGAGCAGTACTTC. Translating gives CASSDPGTGEGEQYF.

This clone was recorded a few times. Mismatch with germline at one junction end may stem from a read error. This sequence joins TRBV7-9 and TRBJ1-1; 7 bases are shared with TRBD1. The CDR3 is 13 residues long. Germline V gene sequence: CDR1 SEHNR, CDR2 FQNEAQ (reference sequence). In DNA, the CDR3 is TGTGCCAGCAGCTCCAGCAGCAACAGGGGAGCCGATTTT. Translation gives CASSSSSNRGADF.

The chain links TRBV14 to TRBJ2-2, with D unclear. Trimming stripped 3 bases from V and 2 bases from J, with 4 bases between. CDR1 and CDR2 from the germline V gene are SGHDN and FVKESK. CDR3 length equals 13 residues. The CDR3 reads CASSHINTGELFF. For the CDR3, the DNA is TGTGCCAGCAGCCACATAAACACCGGGGAGCTGTTTTTT.

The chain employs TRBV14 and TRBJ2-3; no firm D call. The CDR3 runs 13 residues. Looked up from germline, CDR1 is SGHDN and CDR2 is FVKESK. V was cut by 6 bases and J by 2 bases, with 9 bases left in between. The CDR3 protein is CASSEGNTDTQYF. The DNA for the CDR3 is TGTGCCAGCAGTGAAGGGAACACAGATACGCAGTATTTT.

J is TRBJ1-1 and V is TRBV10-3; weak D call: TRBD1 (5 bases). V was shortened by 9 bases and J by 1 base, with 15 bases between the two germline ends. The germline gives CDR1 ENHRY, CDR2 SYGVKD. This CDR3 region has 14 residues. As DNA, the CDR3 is TGTGCCATGTCTGGGGGGACGGAGAACACTGAAGCTTTCTTT. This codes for CAMSGGTENTEAFF.